Below are 5 T cell receptor beta chains sequenced from a single sample in a study of OX40 agonist ivuxolimab in advanced cancers. Library preparation used the immunoSEQ multiplex PCR assay. Here the immuneACCESS table is served through TCRdb, limited to in-frame sequences with V and J called. Missing clones are a known gap in these copies; in checked studies unresolved V genes cover under half, and the rest lacks a known reason. The sample records over 50,000 clones, 75% to 90% of which are singletons. In total, the top ten clones hold roughly an eighth of the sample. Sequencing was performed on CD4+ or CD8+ T cells sorted from blood, taken in a trial of the OX40 agonist ivuxolimab. These receptors all stem from an adult with an advanced solid tumor such as melanoma, head and neck, liver or kidney cancer.

This clone was picked up a small number of times. V usage is TRBV7-9 and J usage is TRBJ1-1, with D uncertain. V was trimmed by 3 bases and J by 3 bases, leaving 5 bases between them. The length of the CDR3 is 12 residues. CDR1 and CDR2 (germline): SEHNR, FQNEAQ (reference sequence). As DNA, the CDR3 is TGTGCCAGCAGCTTCCCGGACACTGAAGCTTTCTTT. Translation: CASSFPDTEAFF.

The V and J genes are TRBV7-8 and TRBJ2-7; 7 positions match TRBD1. After removal of 5 bases from V and 2 bases from J, the junction contained 6 bases not matched to a gene. Germline-derived CDR1 and CDR2 are SGHVS and FQNEAQ. The CDR3 has 14 amino acids. CDR3 DNA sequence: TGTGCCAGCAGCGCCGGGACAGCCCCCTACGAGCAGTACTTC. Its protein product is CASSAGTAPYEQYF. The full variable domain, with the rest looked up from reference TRBV7-8 and TRBJ2-7, is GAGVSQSPRYKVAKRGQDVALRCDPISGHVSLFWYQQALGQGPEFLTYFQNEAQLDKSGLPSDRFFAERPEGSVSTLKIQRTQQEDSAVYLCASSAGTAPYEQYFGPGTRLTVT.

This clone was recorded once. For the CDR3, the DNA is TGCGCCAGCAGCCAAGCCTCCGGAATAGGGGCTCATGAAAAACTGTTTTTT. This encodes CASSQASGIGAHEKLFF. The chain recombines TRBV4-3 with TRBJ1-4, with D possibly TRBD1 on 5 matching bases. CDR1 is LGHNA, CDR2 YSLEER, per germline. This CDR3 spans 17 amino acids. The V and J ends lost 1 base and 6 bases respectively, with 18 bases between them.

This chain links TRBV27 with TRBJ2-3; 13 bases are shared with TRBD2. The V and J ends lost 6 bases and 2 bases, in that order; junction bases with no gene match: 5. The CDR3 extends over 16 amino acids. Germline CDR1 is MNHEY and CDR2 is SMNVEV (reference sequence). CDR3 in amino acids: CASSLTSGGNTDTQYF. The CDR3 nucleotides read TGTGCCAGCAGCCTGACTAGCGGGGGGAACACAGATACGCAGTATTTT.

J is TRBJ2-1 and V is TRBV7-3, with D perhaps TRBD1 or TRBD2 (5 bases each). CDR1 and CDR2 from the germline V gene are SGHTA and FQGTGA. This CDR3 spans 11 amino acids. Trimming stripped 5 bases from V and 9 bases from J, with 8 bases between. CDR3 region: CASSPGGEQFF. The CDR3 nucleotides read TGTGCCAGCAGCCCTGGGGGTGAGCAGTTCTTC. Full variable domain (rest looked up from reference TRBV7-3 and TRBJ2-1): GAGVSQTPSNKVTEKGKYVELRCDPISGHTALYWYRQSLGQGPEFLIYFQGTGAADDSGLPNDRFFAVRPEGSVSTLKIQRTERGDSAVYLCASSPGGEQFFGPGTRLTVL.